This T cell receptor (beta chain) emerged from a study of T cells in Graves' hyperthyroidism and ophthalmopathy. Study observations and caveats: Peripheral blood also featured most of the thyroid clonotypes expanded above 0.001. Before onset, ophthalmopathy was predicted by the model a median roughly 6.8 months earlier.

The CDR3 is made up of 23 amino acids. V lost 1 base and J lost 0; bases outside the gene matches: 25. Per germline, CDR1 LGHDT and CDR2 YNNKEL (reference sequence). RNA transcripts yielded amplified TCR beta CDR3 regions. Researchers ran a first-round RT-PCR on the TCR CDR3 using the HTBI primer set. From the multiplex PCR reads, TCRdb called clonotypes with MiXCR, one entry per CDR3 protein. The table has approximately 620,000 distinct CDR3 sequences, around 13% seen once. In its sample, this clonotype was seen many times. Its antigen is currently unknown. The chain carries TRBV3-1 and TRBJ1-2; the match to TRBD1 covers 8 bases. The receptor was isolated from a woman in her twenties or thirties with Graves' hyperthyroidism that later progressed to Graves' ophthalmopathy. Sequenced sample: blood. The DNA for the CDR3 is TGTGCCAGCAGCCAAGGATTCTCCCGATCGTTACCGGGACAGGACAATTCTAACTATGGCTACACCTTC. It specifies CASSQGFSRSLPGQDNSNYGYTF.